Following are 15 T cell receptor beta chains from one sample sequenced in a study of vaccination effects on CD4 cells after COVID-19 (dated by TCRdb to the early 2020s). In the ViraFEST assay, PBMC were stimulated with viral peptide pools, and TCR sequencing was then used to find antigen-specific CD4+ T cell clonotypes based on their expansion. After roughly 11 days of culture, CD4+ T cells were isolated with the EasySep CD4+ T cell isolation kit. PCR-confirmed SARS-CoV-2 infection had occurred in convalescent patients between March and December 2020, before the Alpha, Beta and Delta variants emerged in the United States. Libraries came from the immunoSEQ multiplex PCR assay. What TCRdb holds here is the immuneACCESS table cut down to in-frame rearrangements. Part of the clones is not present; checked against another copy, under half of the missing clones reflect an unresolved V gene, and the others are unexplained. In this sample the table shows about 40,000 clones, approximately 70% of which occur a single time. The top ten constitute 25% to 35% of the sample.

Their antigen targets remain unknown. The specimen was CD4+ T cells from PBMCs cultured with a peptide pool, collected before COVID-19 vaccination. The receptors were gathered from a human donor who had a prior SARS-CoV-2 infection.

The V and J genes are TRBV12-5 and TRBJ2-3; D gene unclear. Germline V CDR1 and CDR2: LGHNT, FRNRAP. CDR3 length: 18 residues. V was cut by 3 bases and J by 0 bases, with 19 bases left in between. In DNA form, the CDR3 reads TGTGCTAGTGGTTTAAGCCCTGCTGATCAGAGGAGCACAGATACGCAGTATTTT. It codes for CASGLSPADQRSTDTQYF.

The gene calls are TRBV10-3 and TRBJ2-7, with D perhaps TRBD1 (6 bases). CDR1 and CDR2 (germline): ENHRY, SYGVKD. The CDR3 sequence is 13 residues long. With 5 bases removed from V and 3 bases from J, the gap between germline ends came to 11 bases. The CDR3 spells CAISSDRFYEQYF. The CDR3 coding sequence is TGTGCCATCAGTAGTGACAGGTTCTACGAGCAGTACTTC.

This clone was seen only a few times. The chain carries TRBV7-9 and TRBJ2-7; D gene ambiguous. This CDR3 contains 12 residues. The V and J ends lost 4 bases and 6 bases respectively, with 10 bases between them. Per germline, CDR1 SEHNR and CDR2 FQNEAQ (reference sequence). In nucleotides, the CDR3 is TGTGCCAGCAGCTCAGACGTCAGCGAGCAGTACTTC. It codes for CASSSDVSEQYF.

This clone appeared a few times. This chain connects TRBV11-2 to TRBJ1-1; tentative D call: TRBD1 (5 bases). This CDR3 comprises 14 residues. Trimming left V 3 bases short and J 6 bases short, with 14 bases between. Germline loops: CDR1 SGHAT, CDR2 FQNNGV. CDR3: CASSFSGDGAEAFF. The CDR3 DNA sequence: TGTGCCAGCAGCTTTTCTGGGGACGGGGCTGAAGCTTTCTTT.

The rearrangement links TRBV5-6 to TRBJ2-1, with 7 bases lining up with TRBD1. CDR3 length equals 16 residues. Germline CDR1 reads SGHDT; CDR2 reads YYEEEE. The trim removed 4 bases at V and 0 bases at J, leaving 7 bases unmatched. DNA for the CDR3: TGTGCCAGCAGCCCCCCAGGGGGAAGCTCCTACAATGAGCAGTTCTTC. This codes for CASSPPGGSSYNEQFF.

The rearrangement joins TRBV10-3 to TRBJ2-3, with D possibly matching TRBD1 (5 bases). CDR3 length equals 14 residues. Looked up from germline, CDR1 is ENHRY and CDR2 is SYGVKD. V shed 2 bases and J shed 2 bases, with 8 bases lying between them. In DNA form, the CDR3 reads TGTGCCATCAGTGAGGACAGCTACACAGATACGCAGTATTTT. Residues: CAISEDSYTDTQYF.

The chain couples TRBV7-9 to TRBJ2-1, with a weak D call TRBD2 (6 bases). The ends were cut back, 5 bases at V and 5 bases at J, with 22 bases in the middle. The CDR3 totals 17 residues. Germline V lookup: CDR1 SEHNR, CDR2 FQNEAQ (reference sequence). The CDR3 loop reads CASSRRPYGGTHNEQFF. The CDR3 DNA follows: TGTGCCAGCAGCCGACGACCTTATGGCGGGACCCACAATGAGCAGTTCTTC. The full variable domain, in which reference TRBV7-9 and TRBJ2-1 provide the parts outside the CDR3, is DTGVSQNPRHKITKRGQNVTFRCDPISEHNRLYWYRQTLGQGPEFLTYFQNEAQLEKSRLLSDRFSAERPKGSFSTLEIQRTEQGDSAMYLCASSRRPYGGTHNEQFFGPGTRLTVL.

V and J are TRBV9 and TRBJ1-5, with D uncertain. The CDR3 has 14 residues. Trimming pared 2 bases from V and 2 bases from J, leaving 8 bases between. The germline CDR1 and CDR2 sequences are SGDLS and YYNGEE. The CDR3 reads CASSVDGGNQPQHF. CDR3 nucleotide sequence: TGTGCCAGCAGCGTTGACGGGGGCAATCAGCCCCAGCATTTT.

This clone was observed a few times. CDR3 DNA: TGTGCCAGCAGCTTAGAAGGCTATGGCTACACCTTC. This encodes CASSLEGYGYTF. The chain links TRBV11-3 to TRBJ1-2; D is unclear. Trimming stripped 0 bases from V and 4 bases from J, with 3 bases between. This CDR3 has 12 residues. The germline V gene has CDR1 SGHNT and CDR2 YENEEA.

This chain uses TRBV19 with TRBJ1-6, with D tentatively TRBD1 (6 bases). The V end lost 7 bases, the J end lost 9 bases, and 25 bases lay between the germline ends. The CDR3 consists of 17 residues. Germline loops: CDR1 LNHDA, CDR2 SQIVND (reference sequence). This CDR3 is CASKPGPDQGRGSPLHF. CDR3 DNA: TGTGCCAGTAAACCGGGCCCAGACCAGGGGAGGGGTTCACCCCTCCACTTT.

The chain carries TRBV6-5 and TRBJ1-2; no reliable D call. The CDR3 runs to 11 residues. V was pared by 4 bases and J by 7 bases, with 7 bases between. Looked up from germline, CDR1 is MNHEY and CDR2 is SVGAGI. CDR3 DNA: TGTGCCAGCAGTTTGGGCAGTGGCTACACCTTC. Translation gives CASSLGSGYTF.

This clone has a handful of counts. This sequence joins TRBV7-2 and TRBJ2-3; 11 bases align to TRBD2. Germline lookup yields CDR1 SGHTA and CDR2 FQGNSA. V lost 4 bases, J lost 8 bases, and 5 bases stayed unmatched. The CDR3 extends over 14 amino acids. CDR3 region: CASSSRLAGLTQYF. In DNA, the CDR3 is TGTGCCAGCAGCTCTAGACTAGCGGGGCTTACGCAGTATTTT. The variable domain in full, completed from reference TRBV7-2 and TRBJ2-3, reads GAGVSQSPSNKVTEKGKDVELRCDPISGHTALYWYRQSLGQGLEFLIYFQGNSAPDKSGLPSDRFSAERTGGSVSTLTIQRTQQEDSAVYLCASSSRLAGLTQYFGPGTRLTVL.

V is TRBV10-3 and J is TRBJ2-3; TRBD2 matches at 12 bases. Germline V gene sequence: CDR1 ENHRY, CDR2 SYGVKD. V lost 6 bases and J lost 2; bases outside the gene matches: 6. The CDR3 extends over 16 amino acids. The CDR3 is CAIRGGLAGITDTQYF. For the CDR3, the DNA is TGTGCCATCAGGGGAGGACTAGCGGGGATCACAGATACGCAGTATTTT.

V and J are TRBV5-1 and TRBJ2-3; 11 bases match TRBD1. V shed 4 bases, J shed 0 bases, and the junction held 10 bases outside the gene matches. The CDR3 loop spans 18 amino acids. Germline V gene data show CDR1 as SGHRS and CDR2 as YFSETQ. CDR3 sequence reads: CASSIGQGAYSSTDTQYF. In nucleotides, the CDR3 is TGCGCCAGCAGCATCGGACAGGGGGCGTATTCTAGCACAGATACGCAGTATTTT.

This clone has just one count. The rearrangement uses TRBV5-1 and TRBJ1-1; D unresolved. Germline CDR1 is SGHRS and CDR2 is YFSETQ. Between the trimmed V and J ends, which lost 4 bases and 3 bases, there was a span of 13 bases. The CDR3 is made up of 14 amino acids. The CDR3 loop reads CASSPTAGDTEAFF. DNA for the CDR3: TGCGCCAGCAGCCCCACTGCCGGGGACACTGAAGCTTTCTTT.